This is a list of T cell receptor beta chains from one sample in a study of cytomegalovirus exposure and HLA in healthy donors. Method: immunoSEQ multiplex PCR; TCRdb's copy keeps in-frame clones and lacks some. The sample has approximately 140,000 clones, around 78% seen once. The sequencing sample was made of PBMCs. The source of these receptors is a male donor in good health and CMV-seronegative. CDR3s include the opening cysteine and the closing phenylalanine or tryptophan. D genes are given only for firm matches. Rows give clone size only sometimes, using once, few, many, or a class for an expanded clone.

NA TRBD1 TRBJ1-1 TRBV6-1 CASSRGTGVNTEAFF TGTGCCAGCAGTCGTGGGACAGGGGTGAACACTGAAGCTTTCTTT
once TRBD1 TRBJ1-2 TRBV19 CASSHVGTAPGGYTF TGTGCCAGTAGCCACGTCGGGACAGCTCCTGGAGGCTACACCTTC
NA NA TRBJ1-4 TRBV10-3 CAISELSVVGVGKLFF TGTGCCATCAGTGAATTATCCGTCGTCGGAGTTGGAAAACTGTTTTTT
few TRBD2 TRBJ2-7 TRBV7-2 CASSHSGRTPPVYF TGTGCCAGCAGCCATAGCGGGCGGACTCCCCCGGTTTACTTC
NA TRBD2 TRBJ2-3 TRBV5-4 CASSAGLAPDTQYF TGTGCCAGCAGCGCGGGACTAGCCCCAGATACGCAGTATTTT
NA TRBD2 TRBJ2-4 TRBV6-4 CASSDRDPLSGTSGDLAKNIQYF TGTGCCAGCAGCGACAGGGACCCCCTCAGCGGGACTAGCGGGGACTTAGCCAAAAACATTCAGTACTTC
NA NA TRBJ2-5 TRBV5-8 CASSLWQSLAGHQETQYF TGTGCCAGCAGCTTGTGGCAGTCCCTCGCGGGCCACCAAGAGACCCAGTACTTC
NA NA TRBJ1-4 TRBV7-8 CASSHGSGVGTNEKLFF TGTGCCAGCAGCCATGGCTCGGGGGTAGGAACTAATGAAAAACTGTTTTTT
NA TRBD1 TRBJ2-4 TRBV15 CATSRDLRDSLRKNIQYF TGTGCCACCAGCAGAGATCTAAGGGACAGCCTTCGCAAAAACATTCAGTACTTC
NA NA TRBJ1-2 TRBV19 CASQTDTGYGYTF TGTGCCAGTCAAACAGATACCGGCTATGGCTACACCTTC
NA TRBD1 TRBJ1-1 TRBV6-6 CASSRDRDTEAFF TGTGCCAGCAGCAGAGACAGGGACACTGAAGCTTTCTTT